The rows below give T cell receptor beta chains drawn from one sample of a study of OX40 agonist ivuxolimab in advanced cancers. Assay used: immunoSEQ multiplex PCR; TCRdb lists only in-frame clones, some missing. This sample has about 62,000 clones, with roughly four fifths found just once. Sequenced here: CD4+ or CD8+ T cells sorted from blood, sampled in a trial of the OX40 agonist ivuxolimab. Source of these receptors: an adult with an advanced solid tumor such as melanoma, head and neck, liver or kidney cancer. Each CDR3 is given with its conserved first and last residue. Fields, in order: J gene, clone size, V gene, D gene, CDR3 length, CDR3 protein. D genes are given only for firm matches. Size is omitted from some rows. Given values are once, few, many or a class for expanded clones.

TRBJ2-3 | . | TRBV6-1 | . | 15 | CASSESTVSTDTQYF
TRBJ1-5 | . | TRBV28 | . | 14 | CASSGGQGGQPQHF
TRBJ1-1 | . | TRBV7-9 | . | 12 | CASSLGETEAFF
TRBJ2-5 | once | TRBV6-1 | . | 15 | CASSPGSPGRETQYF
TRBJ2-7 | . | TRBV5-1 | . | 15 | CASSSSSGSSYEQYF
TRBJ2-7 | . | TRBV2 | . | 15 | CASSEAVGNSYEQYF
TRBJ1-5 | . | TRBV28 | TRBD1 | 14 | CASSRDRVGQPQHF
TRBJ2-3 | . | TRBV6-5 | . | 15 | CASSYSVLGADTQYF
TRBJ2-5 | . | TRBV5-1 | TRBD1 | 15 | CASSLGTGGQETQYF
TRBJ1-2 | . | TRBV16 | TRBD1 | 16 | CASSPDRTGLDYGYTF
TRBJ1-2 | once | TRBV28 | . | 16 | CASSPEGDPANYGYTF
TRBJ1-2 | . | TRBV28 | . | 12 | CASSFALRGYTF
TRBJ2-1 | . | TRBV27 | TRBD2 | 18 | CASSLGLAGGAPYNEQFF
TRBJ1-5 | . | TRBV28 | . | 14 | CASSLSRRNQPQHF
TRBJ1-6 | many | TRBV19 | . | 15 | CASSRPGGRNSPLHF
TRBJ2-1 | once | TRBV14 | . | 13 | CASSQDGFGEQFF
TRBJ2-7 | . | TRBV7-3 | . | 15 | CASSLDPRPYREQYF
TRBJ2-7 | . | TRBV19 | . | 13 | CASNKQGTHEQYF
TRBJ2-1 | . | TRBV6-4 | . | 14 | CASSEKPWGVVEFF